The 24 T cell receptor beta chains reported below all come from one sample, sequenced in a study of PD-1 blockade in mismatch repair-deficient tumors (dated by TCRdb to 2016 to 2017). Libraries were made using the immunoSEQ multiplex PCR assay. TCRdb obtained this table from immuneACCESS and retained in-frame rearrangements with V and J assigned. These tables miss some clones; where compared with another copy, unresolved V genes account for less than half of the shortfall, and the remainder is unexplained. The sample table contains 60,000 to 70,000 clones; only one count was recorded for 88% of them. The biggest ten clones account for around 13% of the sample. Material: peripheral blood, obtained 52 weeks after starting pembrolizumab. The source is an adult with mismatch repair-deficient cancer.

The V call is TRBV11-2, the J call TRBJ2-5; 11 bases fit TRBD2. This CDR3 spans 15 amino acids. V lost 5 bases to trimming and J lost 3 bases; unmatched junction nucleotides: 5. CDR1 and CDR2 from the germline V gene are SGHAT and FQNNGV. The CDR3 nucleotides read TGTGCCAGCAGCCTACAGGGACTAGCGGAAGAGACCCAGTACTTC. Encoded protein: CASSLQGLAEETQYF.

This chain links TRBV6-5 with TRBJ2-3; 8 nucleotides agree with TRBD1. This CDR3 contains 15 residues. Trimming cost V 2 bases and J 5 bases; bases outside gene matches: 6. Germline CDR1 MNHEY, CDR2 SVGAGI. The CDR3 DNA is TGTGCCAGCAGTTACGGACAGGGATTCGTAGATACGCAGTATTTT. It is translated as CASSYGQGFVDTQYF.

The J gene is TRBJ2-1, the V gene TRBV7-6; 11 nucleotides line up with TRBD2. The CDR3 consists of 16 residues. Germline CDR1 reads SGHVS; CDR2 reads FNYEAQ. With 2 bases clipped from V and 9 bases from J, the junction kept 9 bases outside the gene matches. The CDR3 region is CASSLLGTSGRGEQFF. The CDR3 nucleotides are TGTGCCAGCAGCTTACTCGGGACTAGCGGCCGAGGTGAGCAGTTCTTC.

This chain uses TRBV14 with TRBJ2-7; 12 bases are shared with TRBD2. The CDR3 covers 18 residues. Trimming removed 0 bases from V and 5 bases from J; junction bases left unmatched: 11. Per germline, CDR1 SGHDN and CDR2 FVKESK. CDR3 residues: CASSQDGLAGGMGNEQYF. The CDR3 nucleotides read TGTGCCAGCAGCCAAGATGGGCTAGCGGGAGGGATGGGGAACGAGCAGTACTTC. The entire variable domain, with the rest obtained from reference TRBV14 and TRBJ2-7, is as follows: EAGVTQFPSHSVIEKGQTVTLRCDPISGHDNLYWYRRVMGKEIKFLLHFVKESKQDESGMPNNRFLAERTGGTYSTLKVQPAELEDSGVYFCASSQDGLAGGMGNEQYFGPGTRLTVT.

The CDR3 spells CASSLGPTKTQYF. CDR3 in DNA: TGTGCCAGCAGCTTGGGTCCCACGAAGACCCAGTACTTC. This rearrangement joins TRBV5-6 to TRBJ2-5; D is uncertain. The CDR3 has 13 residues. Germline V gene lookup returns CDR1 SGHDT and CDR2 YYEEEE. V shed 0 bases and J shed 6 bases, with 9 bases lying between them.

The rearrangement links TRBV7-6 to TRBJ2-3; maybe TRBD2 (5 bases). Trimming left V 4 bases short and J 6 bases short, with 8 bases between. Germline CDR1 and CDR2: SGHVS and FNYEAQ. The CDR3 covers 12 residues. CDR3 region: CASSSPGDTQYF. The DNA for the CDR3 is TGTGCCAGCAGCTCCCCGGGGGATACGCAGTATTTT.

The J gene is TRBJ2-5, the V gene TRBV2, with 8 nucleotides matching TRBD1. CDR3 size: 14 residues. Germline V lookup: CDR1 SNHLY, CDR2 FYNNEI. V lost 8 bases, J lost 8 bases, and 13 bases stayed unmatched. The CDR3 nucleotides read TGTGCCAGCCACAGGGGGACGGGCGTAGTCACCCAGTACTTC. Translation gives CASHRGTGVVTQYF.

The chain couples TRBV25-1 to TRBJ2-1, with 11 bases that match TRBD1. V shed 6 bases, J shed 4 bases, and the junction held 8 bases outside the gene matches. Germline V gene data show CDR1 as MGHDK and CDR2 as SYGVNS. This CDR3 comprises 16 residues. The CDR3: CASSLGTGGRYNEQFF. The CDR3 nucleotides read TGTGCCAGCAGCCTCGGGACAGGGGGAAGGTACAATGAGCAGTTCTTC.

J is TRBJ2-5 and V is TRBV27; 7 nucleotides agree with TRBD1. The J call may be incorrect, as the DNA end agrees better with TRBJ2-7. CDR1 and CDR2 (germline): MNHEY, SMNVEV (reference sequence). The CDR3 is 14 residues long. The CDR3 bases are TGTGCCAGCAGTACCGGACAGGAATCCTACGAGCAGTACTTC. It yields the protein CASSTGQESYEQYF.

The chain combines TRBV28 with TRBJ2-7; D not resolved. Trimming took 4 bases from V and 3 from J, leaving 10 bases between them. Germline loops: CDR1 MDHEN, CDR2 SYDVKM. The CDR3 is 13 amino acids. The CDR3 DNA reads as TGTGCCAGCAGTTCTCAGATTCTCTACGAGCAGTACTTC. Translation gives CASSSQILYEQYF. The complete variable domain, with remaining parts taken from reference TRBV28 and TRBJ2-7, reads DVKVTQSSRYLVKRTGEKVFLECVQDMDHENMFWYRQDPGLGLRLIYFSYDVKMKEKGDIPEGYSVSREKKERFSLILESASTNQTSMYLCASSSQILYEQYFGPGTRLTVT.

The chain recombines TRBV7-9 with TRBJ2-1; TRBD2 is a possible D gene (6 bases). The V and J ends lost 3 bases and 4 bases respectively, with 19 bases between them. Germline V gene sequence: CDR1 SEHNR, CDR2 FQNEAQ (reference sequence). The CDR3 is 17 residues long. CDR3 loop: CASSFDEGAGRYNEQFF. In DNA form, the CDR3 reads TGTGCCAGCAGCTTCGATGAGGGAGCGGGTAGATACAATGAGCAGTTCTTC.

The chain has TRBV5-1 and TRBJ2-7; D gene unclear. This CDR3 region has 17 residues. Germline V CDR1 and CDR2: SGHRS, YFSETQ. V was trimmed by 1 base and J by 1 base, leaving 18 bases between them. CDR3 nucleotides: TGCGCCAGCAGCTTGAATAGTCGGTCGGTCGCTTCCTACGAGCAGTACTTC. Translated: CASSLNSRSVASYEQYF.

This chain uses TRBV4-1 with TRBJ2-7; 7 positions agree with TRBD2. The CDR3 is 16 residues long. V gave up 1 base and J gave up 3 bases; unmatched junction bases: 9. Germline values: CDR1 MGHRA, CDR2 YSYEKL. The CDR3 DNA follows: TGCGCCAGCAGCCAAGTAGAGTGGGACTATAACTACGAGCAGTACTTC. Protein product: CASSQVEWDYNYEQYF.

This clone was detected once. The gene calls are TRBV9 and TRBJ2-2, with 12 bases matching TRBD2. The CDR3 runs 17 residues. V lost 0 bases to trimming and J lost 5 bases; unmatched junction nucleotides: 5. CDR1 is SGDLS, CDR2 YYNGEE, per germline. This CDR3 reads CASSVGLAGEYTGELFF. The CDR3 nucleotides are TGTGCCAGCAGCGTAGGACTAGCGGGGGAATATACCGGGGAGCTGTTTTTT.

The chain is built from TRBV4-3 and TRBJ2-7; 7 nucleotides agree with TRBD2. The CDR3 is 16 residues long. J lost 2 bases, V lost 4 bases, and 11 bases had no gene match. CDR1 and CDR2 from the germline V gene are LGHNA and YSLEER. This CDR3 is CASSPGTLAPTYEQYF. The CDR3 bases are TGCGCCAGCAGCCCCGGTACACTAGCGCCGACCTACGAGCAGTACTTC.

V is TRBV11-2 and J is TRBJ2-7; 7 nucleotides match TRBD1. Germline loops: CDR1 SGHAT, CDR2 FQNNGV. V trimming: 4 bases; J trimming: 0 bases; junction bases outside the gene matches: 6. This CDR3 has 15 residues. Here the CDR3 DNA reads TGTGCCAGCAGCTCCCCACAGGGGAGCTCCTACGAGCAGTACTTC. It encodes CASSSPQGSSYEQYF. Full variable domain (rest looked up from reference TRBV11-2 and TRBJ2-7): EAGVAQSPRYKIIEKRQSVAFWCNPISGHATLYWYQQILGQGPKLLIQFQNNGVVDDSQLPKDRFSAERLKGVDSTLKIQPAKLEDSAVYLCASSSPQGSSYEQYFGPGTRLTVT.

The chain recombines TRBV13 with TRBJ2-7; 9 bases line up with TRBD2. CDR1 and CDR2 from the germline V gene are PRHDT and FYEKMQ (reference sequence). The length of the CDR3 is 16 residues. J gave up 3 bases and V 2 bases, and 8 bases lay outside the gene matches. The CDR3 DNA follows: TGTGCCAGCAGCTTAAATCTAGCGGGACCCCTCTACGAGCAGTACTTC. Protein: CASSLNLAGPLYEQYF.

The CDR3 sequence: CASSQGGDTQYF. As DNA, the CDR3 is TGTGCCAGCAGTCAAGGGGGTGATACGCAGTATTTT. The chain uses TRBV27 and TRBJ2-3; D might be TRBD1 (6 bases). Germline V gives CDR1 MNHEY, CDR2 SMNVEV (reference sequence). Trimming left V 5 bases short and J 6 bases short, with 9 bases between. The CDR3 consists of 12 residues.

About this clone itself: Other DNA sequences in the same sample also yield this CDR3. The chain joins TRBV19 to TRBJ1-1, with D tentatively TRBD1 (5 bases). Germline V gene sequence: CDR1 LNHDA, CDR2 SQIVND (reference sequence). This CDR3 has 14 residues. V lost 1 base to trimming and J lost 1 base, with 7 bases between them. The CDR3 loop is CASSIGRGNTEAFF. CDR3 coding DNA: TGTGCCAGTAGTATAGGGAGGGGGAACACTGAAGCTTTCTTT.

As to this clone: Different DNA sequences within this sample yield the same CDR3. The genes are TRBV6-4 and TRBJ2-3; 12 bases are shared with TRBD2. V was clipped by 0 bases and J by 3 bases; unmatched bases: 1. The CDR3 is 16 amino acids. CDR1 is MRHNA and CDR2 is SNTAGT in the germline V gene. CDR3 sequence (DNA): TGTGCCAGCAGTGACTCCGGGACTAGCGGGACAGATACGCAGTATTTT. Amino acids: CASSDSGTSGTDTQYF.

This chain links TRBV14 with TRBJ2-3; D unresolved. Trimming took off 4 bases at V and 2 bases at J, with 7 bases between the two ends. The CDR3 is 13 amino acids. Germline-derived CDR1 and CDR2 are SGHDN and FVKESK. Here the CDR3 DNA reads TGTGCCAGCAGCCTTACGTCCACAGATACGCAGTATTTT. Its translation: CASSLTSTDTQYF.

This chain uses TRBV27 with TRBJ2-3, with 10 nucleotides matching TRBD2. V lost 4 bases and J lost 1; bases outside the gene matches: 5. The length of the CDR3 is 16 residues. In germline, CDR1 is MNHEY, CDR2 SMNVEV (reference sequence). The CDR3 DNA follows: TGTGCCAGCAGTTCCCCCGGGACTAGCGGCACAGATACGCAGTATTTT. Translating gives CASSSPGTSGTDTQYF.

This chain connects TRBV5-1 to TRBJ1-1, with D maybe TRBD1 (6 bases). The CDR3 totals 12 residues. Trimming took off 0 bases at V and 10 bases at J, with 10 bases between the two ends. Germline V lookup: CDR1 SGHRS, CDR2 YFSETQ. This CDR3 reads CASSLGQGRAFF. The CDR3 nucleotides are TGCGCCAGCAGCTTGGGGCAGGGGCGAGCTTTCTTT.

V gene TRBV6-5 combines with J gene TRBJ2-1; D unclear. With 0 bases removed from V and 0 bases from J, the gap between germline ends came to 6 bases. CDR3 length: 15 residues. Germline loops: CDR1 MNHEY, CDR2 SVGAGI. CDR3 DNA sequence: TGTGCCAGCAGTTACTCCCAGAGCTCCTACAATGAGCAGTTCTTC. Translated, it gives CASSYSQSSYNEQFF.